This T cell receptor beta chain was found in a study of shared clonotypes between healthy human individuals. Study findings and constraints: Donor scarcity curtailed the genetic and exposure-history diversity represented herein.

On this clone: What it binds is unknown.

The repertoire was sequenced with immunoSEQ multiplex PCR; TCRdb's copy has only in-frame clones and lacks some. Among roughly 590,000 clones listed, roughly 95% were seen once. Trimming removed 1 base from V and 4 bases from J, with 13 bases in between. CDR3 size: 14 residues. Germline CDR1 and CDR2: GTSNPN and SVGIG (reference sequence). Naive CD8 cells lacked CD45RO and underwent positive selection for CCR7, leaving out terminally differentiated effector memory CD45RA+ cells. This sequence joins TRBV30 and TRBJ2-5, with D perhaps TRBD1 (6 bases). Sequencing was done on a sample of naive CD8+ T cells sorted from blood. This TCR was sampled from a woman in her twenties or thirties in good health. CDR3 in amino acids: CAWSAGTGLETQYF. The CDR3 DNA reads TGTGCCTGGAGTGCCGGCACAGGGTTAGAGACCCAGTACTTC.